The 16 T cell receptor beta chains given below trace back to one sample, sequenced in a study of T-cell memory formation after mild COVID-19. TCRdb re-called the 5' RACE reads with MiXCR, one entry per CDR3 protein. The sample holds about 560,000 distinct CDR3 sequences, roughly 21% seen once. The sample was PBMCs or a T cell subset sorted from them (not recorded which). The source is an adult woman who had mild COVID-19 (a few samples of this study predate the infection). Cell type and time point are not known.

This clonotype was observed a handful of times. The chain has TRBV14 and TRBJ1-2; no definite D call. Trimming pared 3 bases from V and 3 bases from J, leaving 11 bases between. The germline V gene encodes CDR1 SGHDN and CDR2 FVKESK. The length of the CDR3 is 14 residues. This chain's CDR3 is CASSQTNLYYGYTF. The CDR3 DNA is TGTGCCAGCAGCCAGACAAATCTTTACTATGGCTACACCTTC. The whole variable domain, remainder taken from reference TRBV14 and TRBJ1-2, is EAGVTQFPSHSVIEKGQTVTLRCDPISGHDNLYWYRRVMGKEIKFLLHFVKESKQDESGMPNNRFLAERTGGTYSTLKVQPAELEDSGVYFCASSQTNLYYGYTFGSGTRLTVV.

This clonotype has only a few counts. The chain couples TRBV5-1 to TRBJ1-4; weak D call: TRBD1 (5 bases). CDR1 SGHRS and CDR2 YFSETQ come from the germline V gene. V was trimmed by 5 bases and J by 8 bases, leaving 13 bases between them. This CDR3 is built from 13 residues. The CDR3 is CASRDEGAEKLFF. The CDR3 DNA reads TGCGCCAGCAGGGATGAAGGGGCAGAAAAACTGTTTTTT.

The gene calls are TRBV5-1 and TRBJ1-1; TRBD1 agrees at 9 bases. The J segment lost 4 bases and the V segment lost 3 bases, leaving 7 bases of the junction unmatched. CDR1 is SGHRS and CDR2 is YFSETQ in the germline V gene. The CDR3 runs to 15 residues. The CDR3 DNA is TGCGCCAGCAGCTCATGGACAGGGGTAGTCACTGAAGCTTTCTTT. This gives the protein CASSSWTGVVTEAFF.

The rearrangement uses TRBV11-1 and TRBJ2-5, with 8 bases aligning to TRBD2. This CDR3 is 14 amino acids long. The V gene's germline CDR1 is SGHAT and CDR2 FQDESV (reference sequence). J was trimmed by 5 bases and V by 6 bases; bases with no gene match: 8. CDR3 bases: TGTGCCAGCAGTAAGCGGGAGAGTGCGGAGACCCAGTACTTC. Translating it yields CASSKRESAETQYF.

This clonotype was detected only a few times. The V and J genes are TRBV7-6 and TRBJ1-5; 10 bases are shared with TRBD1. Trimming at V came to 1 base and at J to 6 bases, leaving 0 bases not matched to a gene. Germline V gene sequence: CDR1 SGHVS, CDR2 FNYEAQ. This CDR3 comprises 14 residues. The CDR3 here is CASSLGDRGQPQHF. The CDR3 DNA sequence: TGTGCCAGCAGCTTAGGGGACAGGGGTCAGCCCCAGCATTTT.

The chain carries TRBV11-3 and TRBJ2-1, with unresolved D. Trimming stripped 0 bases from V and 7 bases from J, with 10 bases between. Germline CDR1 is SGHNT and CDR2 is YENEEA. The CDR3 length is 14 residues. The CDR3 protein is CASSLDSPLNEQFF. The CDR3 nucleotides read TGTGCCAGCAGCTTAGATTCACCCTTGAATGAGCAGTTCTTC.

The chain carries TRBV6-2 or TRBV6-3 and TRBJ2-2; TRBD2 matches 8 bases. This CDR3 is built from 14 residues. The trim removed 7 bases at V and 6 bases at J, leaving 7 bases unmatched. Germline V gene lookup returns CDR1 MNHEY and CDR2 SVGEGT. The CDR3 loop is CASTSGGIPGELFF. The CDR3 bases are TGTGCCAGCACAAGCGGGGGAATCCCCGGGGAGCTGTTTTTT.

This chain's CDR3 is CASSLGQISYNEQFF. The CDR3 bases are TGTGCCAGCAGCTTAGGCCAAATTTCCTACAATGAGCAGTTCTTC. The genes are TRBV7-2 and TRBJ2-1; D unresolved. The CDR3 loop spans 15 amino acids. Trimming pared 1 base from V and 1 base from J, leaving 8 bases between. Germline CDR1 is SGHTA and CDR2 is FQGNSA.

Many counts were recorded for this clonotype. The chain links TRBV18 to TRBJ2-1, with 7 bases matching TRBD1. CDR3 length equals 13 residues. Germline trimming cut 4 bases from V and 3 bases from J; bases unmatched to any gene: 0. Germline loops: CDR1 KGHSH, CDR2 LQKENI. The CDR3 nucleotides are TGTGCCAGCTCACGGGACAGCTACAATGAGCAGTTCTTC. It specifies CASSRDSYNEQFF. The full variable domain, with the rest looked up from reference TRBV18 and TRBJ2-1, is NAGVMQNPRHLVRRRGQEARLRCSPMKGHSHVYWYRQLPEEGLKFMVYLQKENIIDESGMPKERFSAEFPKEGPSILRIQQVVRGDSAAYFCASSRDSYNEQFFGPGTRLTVL.

This clonotype came up once. V is TRBV27 and J is TRBJ1-2; 9 nucleotides line up with TRBD1. The V gene end was trimmed by 6 bases and the J gene end by 8 bases; junction bases not matched to a gene: 10. Germline assignment: CDR1 MNHEY and CDR2 SMNVEV (reference sequence). This CDR3 contains 14 residues. The CDR3 DNA sequence: TGTGCCAGCAGCGATACAGGGGGCGCGAGGGGCTACACCTTC. Protein: CASSDTGGARGYTF.

This clonotype was found a few times. V is TRBV7-9 and J is TRBJ2-7, with D unresolved. The CDR3 runs 12 residues. Trimming took off 4 bases at V and 5 bases at J, with 9 bases between the two ends. Per germline, CDR1 SEHNR and CDR2 FQNEAQ (reference sequence). CDR3: CASSSIPHEQYF. CDR3 bases: TGTGCCAGCAGCTCTATCCCTCACGAGCAGTACTTC.

The chain is built from TRBV7-2 and TRBJ1-1, with unresolved D. The CDR3 has 15 amino acids. V dropped 4 bases and J dropped 1 base, with 13 bases sitting between them. Germline V CDR1 and CDR2: SGHTA, FQGNSA. The CDR3 loop reads CASSSATIWNTEAFF. The CDR3 nucleotides are TGTGCCAGCAGCTCCGCCACGATCTGGAACACTGAAGCTTTCTTT.

This rearrangement joins TRBV27 to TRBJ2-6; 12 nucleotides agree with TRBD1. V trimming: 4 bases; J trimming: 1 base; junction bases outside the gene matches: 8. The CDR3 covers 19 residues. Per the germline V gene, CDR1 is MNHEY and CDR2 is SMNVEV (reference sequence). The CDR3 DNA is TGTGCCAGCAGTTCCCCTGGGGACAGGGGGCTTTCTGGGGCCAACGTCCTGACTTTC. Protein: CASSSPGDRGLSGANVLTF.

In its sample, this clonotype was seen many times. The rearrangement joins TRBV7-9 to TRBJ2-2; D not certain. Germline CDR1 is SEHNR and CDR2 is FQNEAQ (reference sequence). Deletions cut 5 bases from V and 3 bases from J, with 7 bases between. There are 13 residues in the CDR3. CDR3 in DNA: TGTGCCAGCAGCCTAGACTACACCGGGGAGCTGTTTTTT. It codes for CASSLDYTGELFF.

This clonotype was recorded at least ten times. This sequence joins TRBV15 and TRBJ2-3; tentative D call: TRBD2 (5 bases). The V gene lost 0 bases and the J gene lost 4 bases, with 17 bases spanning the gap. The CDR3 is 17 residues long. Germline assignment: CDR1 LNHNV and CDR2 YYDKDF (reference sequence). The CDR3 nucleotides are TGTGCCACCAGCAGAGAGACCCAGCTAGCTGCGGCAGATACGCAGTATTTT. Protein: CATSRETQLAAADTQYF.

This clonotype was recorded a few times. This rearrangement joins TRBV20-1 to TRBJ2-1, with D maybe TRBD1 (5 bases). V lost 4 bases to trimming and J lost 2 bases, with 12 bases between them. The CDR3 runs to 14 residues. CDR1 is DFQATT and CDR2 is SNEGSKA in the germline V gene (reference sequence). In DNA form, the CDR3 reads TGCAGTGCTACATTACTGGGGCCCTACAATGAGCAGTTCTTC. Translated, it gives CSATLLGPYNEQFF.